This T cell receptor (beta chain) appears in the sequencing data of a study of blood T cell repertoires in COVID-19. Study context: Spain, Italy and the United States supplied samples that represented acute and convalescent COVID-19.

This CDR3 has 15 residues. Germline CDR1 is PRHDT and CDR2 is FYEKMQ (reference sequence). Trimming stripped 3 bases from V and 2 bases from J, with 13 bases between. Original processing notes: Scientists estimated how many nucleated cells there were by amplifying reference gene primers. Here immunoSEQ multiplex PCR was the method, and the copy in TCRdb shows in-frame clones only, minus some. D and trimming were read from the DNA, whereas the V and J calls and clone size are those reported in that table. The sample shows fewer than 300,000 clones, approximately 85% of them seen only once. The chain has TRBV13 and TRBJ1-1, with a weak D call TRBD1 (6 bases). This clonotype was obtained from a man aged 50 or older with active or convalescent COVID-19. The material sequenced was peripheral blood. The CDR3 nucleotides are TGTGCCAGCAGCTTTCCCGGACAGCGAAACACTGAAGCTTTCTTT. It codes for CASSFPGQRNTEAFF.